The clone carrying this TCR beta chain occurred a few times. Its specificity is not known. This record comes from a study of response to subunit inactivated influenza vaccine. Germline loops: CDR1 SGHRS, CDR2 YFSETQ. This CDR3 has 13 residues. Trimming removed 6 bases from V and 3 bases from J; junction bases left unmatched: 3. TCRdb re-called the RT-PCR reads through MiXCR, storing one row per CDR3 protein. Among about 530,000 distinct CDR3 sequences listed, approximately 12% were seen once. Regarding the study as a whole: Each seasonal influenza vaccination, the authors suggested, recruits few new T cells.

This receptor was identified in a man aged 50-60 years who received an inactivated influenza vaccine. The sample was PBMCs from blood, taken on the day of vaccination. The rearrangement links TRBV5-1 to TRBJ2-3; 8 nucleotides match TRBD1. This chain's CDR3 is CASKRQGTDTQYF. CDR3 in DNA: TGCGCCAGCAAGAGACAGGGGACAGATACGCAGTATTTT.